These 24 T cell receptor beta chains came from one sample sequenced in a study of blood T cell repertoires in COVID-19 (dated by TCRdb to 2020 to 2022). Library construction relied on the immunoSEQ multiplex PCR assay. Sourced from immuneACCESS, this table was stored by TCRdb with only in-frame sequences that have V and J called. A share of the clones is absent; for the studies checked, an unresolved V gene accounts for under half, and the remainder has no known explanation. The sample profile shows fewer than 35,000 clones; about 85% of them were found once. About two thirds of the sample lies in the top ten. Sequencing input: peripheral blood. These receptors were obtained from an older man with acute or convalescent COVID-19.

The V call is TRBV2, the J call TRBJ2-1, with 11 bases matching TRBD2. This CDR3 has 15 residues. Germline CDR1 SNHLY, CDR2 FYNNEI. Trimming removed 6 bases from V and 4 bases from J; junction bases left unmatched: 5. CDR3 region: CASRDLAGGYNEQFF. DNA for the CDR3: TGTGCCAGCAGAGACCTAGCGGGAGGTTACAATGAGCAGTTCTTC. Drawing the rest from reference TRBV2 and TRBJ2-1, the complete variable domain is EPEVTQTPSHQVTQMGQEVILRCVPISNHLYFYWYRQILGQKVEFLVSFYNNEISEKSEIFDDQFSVERPDGSNFTLKIRSTKLEDSAMYFCASRDLAGGYNEQFFGPGTRLTVL.

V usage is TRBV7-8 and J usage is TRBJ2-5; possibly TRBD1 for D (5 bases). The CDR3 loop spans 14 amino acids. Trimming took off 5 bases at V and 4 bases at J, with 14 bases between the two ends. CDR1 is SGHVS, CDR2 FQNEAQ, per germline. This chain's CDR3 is CASSPPRGPETQYF. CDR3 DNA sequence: TGTGCCAGCAGCCCCCCAAGGGGCCCAGAGACCCAGTACTTC.

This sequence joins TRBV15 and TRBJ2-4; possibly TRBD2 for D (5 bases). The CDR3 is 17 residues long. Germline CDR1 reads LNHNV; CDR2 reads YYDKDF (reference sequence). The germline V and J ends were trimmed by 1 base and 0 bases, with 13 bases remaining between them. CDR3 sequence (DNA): TGTGCCACCAGCAGAGTGGAGCGGCGGCTAGCCAAAAACATTCAGTACTTC. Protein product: CATSRVERRLAKNIQYF.

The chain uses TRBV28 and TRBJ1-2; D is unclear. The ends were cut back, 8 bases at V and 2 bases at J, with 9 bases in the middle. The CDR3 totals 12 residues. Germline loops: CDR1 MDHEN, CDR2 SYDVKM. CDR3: CASRGENYGYTF. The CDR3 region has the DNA TGTGCCAGCCGGGGTGAGAACTATGGCTACACCTTC.

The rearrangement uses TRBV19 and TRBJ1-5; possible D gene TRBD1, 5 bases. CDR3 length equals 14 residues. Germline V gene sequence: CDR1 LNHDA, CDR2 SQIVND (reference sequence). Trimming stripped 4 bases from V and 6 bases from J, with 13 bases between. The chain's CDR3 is CASSRGALGQPQHF. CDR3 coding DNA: TGTGCCAGTAGTAGGGGCGCCCTAGGTCAGCCCCAGCATTTT.

CDR3 residues: CASSGGTGSQPQHF. In DNA, the CDR3 is TGTGCCAGCAGCGGCGGGACAGGCAGTCAGCCCCAGCATTTT. The rearrangement uses TRBV9 and TRBJ1-5; 8 bases agree with TRBD1. The trim removed 3 bases at V and 6 bases at J, leaving 5 bases unmatched. This CDR3 is built from 14 residues. In germline, CDR1 is SGDLS, CDR2 YYNGEE.

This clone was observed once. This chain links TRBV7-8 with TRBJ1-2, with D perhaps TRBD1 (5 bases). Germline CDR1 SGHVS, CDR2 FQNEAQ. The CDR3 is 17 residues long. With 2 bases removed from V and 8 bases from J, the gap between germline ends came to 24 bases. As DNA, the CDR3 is TGTGCCAGCAGCTTATTGGGGCCAGCCCGCGGGGCGGGGGGCTACACCTTC. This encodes CASSLLGPARGAGGYTF.

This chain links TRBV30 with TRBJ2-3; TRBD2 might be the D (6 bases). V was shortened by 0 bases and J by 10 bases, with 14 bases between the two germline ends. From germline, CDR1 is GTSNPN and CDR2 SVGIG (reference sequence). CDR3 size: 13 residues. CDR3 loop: CAWSVPGGSPQYF. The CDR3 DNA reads TGTGCCTGGAGTGTACCCGGGGGTAGCCCGCAGTATTTT.

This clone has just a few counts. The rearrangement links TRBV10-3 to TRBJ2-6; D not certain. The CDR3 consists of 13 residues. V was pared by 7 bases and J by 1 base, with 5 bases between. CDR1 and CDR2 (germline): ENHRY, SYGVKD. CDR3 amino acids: CAITASGANVLTF. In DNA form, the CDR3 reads TGTGCCATCACCGCGTCTGGGGCCAACGTCCTGACTTTC.

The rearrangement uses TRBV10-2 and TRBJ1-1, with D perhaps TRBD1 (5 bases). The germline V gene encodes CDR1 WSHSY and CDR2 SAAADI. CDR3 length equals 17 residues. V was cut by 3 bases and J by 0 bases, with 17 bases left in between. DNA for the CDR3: TGCGCCAGCAGTGATATGGCGGGAATGGACATGAACACTGAAGCTTTCTTT. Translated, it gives CASSDMAGMDMNTEAFF.

CDR3 nucleotide sequence: TGTGCCAGCAGCGGAAACAGGGGGACCTCCTACGAGCAGTACTTC. It codes for CASSGNRGTSYEQYF. The J gene is TRBJ2-7, the V gene TRBV11-2, with 8 positions matching TRBD1. J lost 0 bases, V lost 5 bases, and 6 bases had no gene match. From germline, CDR1 is SGHAT and CDR2 FQNNGV. The CDR3 extends over 15 amino acids.

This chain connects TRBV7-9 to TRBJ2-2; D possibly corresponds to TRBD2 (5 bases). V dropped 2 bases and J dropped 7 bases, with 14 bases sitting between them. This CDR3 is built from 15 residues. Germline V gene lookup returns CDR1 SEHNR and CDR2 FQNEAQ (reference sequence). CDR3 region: CASSLRGRLDGELFF. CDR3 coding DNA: TGTGCCAGCAGCTTACGAGGGAGACTGGACGGGGAGCTGTTTTTT.

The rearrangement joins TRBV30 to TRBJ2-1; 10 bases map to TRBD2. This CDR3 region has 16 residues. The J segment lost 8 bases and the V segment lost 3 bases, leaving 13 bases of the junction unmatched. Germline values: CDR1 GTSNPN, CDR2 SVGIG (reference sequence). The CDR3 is CAWRGPGLASRYEQFF. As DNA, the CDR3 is TGTGCCTGGAGGGGCCCGGGACTAGCGTCTCGCTATGAGCAGTTCTTC.

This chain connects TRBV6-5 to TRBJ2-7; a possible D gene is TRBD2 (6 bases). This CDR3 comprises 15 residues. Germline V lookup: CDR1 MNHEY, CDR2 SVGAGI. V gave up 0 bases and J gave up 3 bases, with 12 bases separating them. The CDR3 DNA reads TGTGCCAGCAGTTACTCAAGGGACGGGGGCTACGAGCAGTACTTC. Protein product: CASSYSRDGGYEQYF.

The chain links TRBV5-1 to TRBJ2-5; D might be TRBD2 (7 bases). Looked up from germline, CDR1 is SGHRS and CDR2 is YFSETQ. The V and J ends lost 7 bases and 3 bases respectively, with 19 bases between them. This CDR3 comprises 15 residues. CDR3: CASARGALGKETQYF. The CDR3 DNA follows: TGCGCCAGCGCTCGGGGGGCACTTGGGAAAGAGACCCAGTACTTC. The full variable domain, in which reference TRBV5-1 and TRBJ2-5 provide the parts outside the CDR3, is KAGVTQTPRYLIKTRGQQVTLSCSPISGHRSVSWYQQTPGQGLQFLFEYFSETQRNKGNFPGRFSGRQFSNSRSEMNVSTLELGDSALYLCASARGALGKETQYFGPGTRLLVL.

The CDR3: CASSLWREADEQYF. The CDR3 DNA sequence: TGTGCCAGCAGCTTGTGGCGGGAGGCCGACGAGCAGTACTTC. This chain uses TRBV5-4 with TRBJ2-7; 8 nucleotides match TRBD2. The CDR3 sequence is 14 residues long. The junction had 5 bases not matched to a gene; V was cut back by 1 base and J by 5 bases. CDR1 SGHNT and CDR2 YYREEE come from the germline V gene (reference sequence).

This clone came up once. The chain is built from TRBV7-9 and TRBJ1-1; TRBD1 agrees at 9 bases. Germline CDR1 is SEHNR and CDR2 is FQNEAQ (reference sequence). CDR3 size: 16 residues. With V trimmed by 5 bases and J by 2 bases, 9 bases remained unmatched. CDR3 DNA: TGTGCCAGCAGCCCAGGACAGGGGATTTTAAACACTGAAGCTTTCTTT. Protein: CASSPGQGILNTEAFF.

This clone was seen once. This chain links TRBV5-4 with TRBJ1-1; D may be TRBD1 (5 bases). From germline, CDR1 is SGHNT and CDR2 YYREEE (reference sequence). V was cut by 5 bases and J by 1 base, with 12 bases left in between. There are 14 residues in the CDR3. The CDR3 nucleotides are TGTGCCAGCAGAGCGCGTGGGGCGAACACTGAAGCTTTCTTT. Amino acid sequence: CASRARGANTEAFF.

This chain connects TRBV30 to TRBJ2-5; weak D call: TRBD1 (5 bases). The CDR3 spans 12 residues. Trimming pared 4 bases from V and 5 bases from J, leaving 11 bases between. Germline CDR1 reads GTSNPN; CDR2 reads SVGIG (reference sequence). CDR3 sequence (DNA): TGTGCCTGGAACCAGGGCTGGGAGACCCAGTACTTC. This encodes CAWNQGWETQYF.

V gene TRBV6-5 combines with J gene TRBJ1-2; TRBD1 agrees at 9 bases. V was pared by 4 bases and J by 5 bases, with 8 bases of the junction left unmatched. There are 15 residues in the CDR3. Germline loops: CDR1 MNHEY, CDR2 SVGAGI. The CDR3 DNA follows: TGTGCCAGCAGTTCCAATGACAGGGGGGCGTATGGCTACACCTTC. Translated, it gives CASSSNDRGAYGYTF.

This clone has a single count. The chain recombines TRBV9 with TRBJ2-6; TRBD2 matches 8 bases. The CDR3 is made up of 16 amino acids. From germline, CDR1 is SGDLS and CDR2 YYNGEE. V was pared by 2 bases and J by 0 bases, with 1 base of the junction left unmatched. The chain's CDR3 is CASSVTSGSGANVLTF. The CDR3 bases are TGTGCCAGCAGCGTTACTAGCGGCTCTGGGGCCAACGTCCTGACTTTC.

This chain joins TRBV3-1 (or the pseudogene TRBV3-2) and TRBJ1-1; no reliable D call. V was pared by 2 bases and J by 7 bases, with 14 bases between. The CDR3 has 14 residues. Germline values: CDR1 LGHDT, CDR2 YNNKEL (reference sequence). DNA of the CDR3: TGTGCCAGCAGCCAAATTACCTCCGAGTTTGAAGCTTTCTTT. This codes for CASSQITSEFEAFF.

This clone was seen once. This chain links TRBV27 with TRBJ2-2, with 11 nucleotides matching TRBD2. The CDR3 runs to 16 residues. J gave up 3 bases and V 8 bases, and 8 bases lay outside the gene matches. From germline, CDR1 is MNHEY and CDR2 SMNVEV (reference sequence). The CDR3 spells CASCPLAGGDTGELFF. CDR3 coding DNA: TGTGCCAGCTGTCCTCTAGCGGGAGGCGACACCGGGGAGCTGTTTTTT.

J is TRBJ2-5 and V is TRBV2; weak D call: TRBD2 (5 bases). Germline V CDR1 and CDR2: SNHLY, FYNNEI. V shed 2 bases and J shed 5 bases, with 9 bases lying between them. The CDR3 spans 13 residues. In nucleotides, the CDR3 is TGTGCCAGCAGTGAACCTACGGGGGAGACCCAGTACTTC. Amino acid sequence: CASSEPTGETQYF.